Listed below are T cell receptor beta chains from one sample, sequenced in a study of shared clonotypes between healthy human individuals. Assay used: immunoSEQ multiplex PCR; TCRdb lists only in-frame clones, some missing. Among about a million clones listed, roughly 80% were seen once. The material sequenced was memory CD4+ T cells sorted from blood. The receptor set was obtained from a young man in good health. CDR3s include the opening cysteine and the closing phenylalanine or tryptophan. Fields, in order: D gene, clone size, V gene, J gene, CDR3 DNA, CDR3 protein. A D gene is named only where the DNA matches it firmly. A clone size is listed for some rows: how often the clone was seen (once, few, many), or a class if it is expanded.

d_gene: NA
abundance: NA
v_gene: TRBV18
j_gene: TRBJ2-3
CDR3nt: TGTGCCAGCTCAACCACAGATACGCAGTATTTT
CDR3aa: CASSTTDTQYF

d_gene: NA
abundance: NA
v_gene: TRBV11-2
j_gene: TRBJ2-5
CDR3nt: TGTGCCAGCAGCTCCGGCGGGGGCCGTTGGACCCAGTACTTC
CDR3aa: CASSSGGGRWTQYF

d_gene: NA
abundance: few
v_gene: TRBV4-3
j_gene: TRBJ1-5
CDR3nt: TGCGCCAGCAGCCAAGTATTCCCTAGCAATCAGCCCCAGCATTTT
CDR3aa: CASSQVFPSNQPQHF

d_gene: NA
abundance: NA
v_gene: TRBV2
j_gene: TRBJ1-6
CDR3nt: TGTGCCAGCAGTGTGGGGTTTGGGGATTCACCCCTCCACTTT
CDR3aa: CASSVGFGDSPLHF

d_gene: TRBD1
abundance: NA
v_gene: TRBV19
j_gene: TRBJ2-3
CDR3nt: TGTGCCAGTACCAGTTGGACAGGGGGAGGCACAGATACGCAGTATTTT
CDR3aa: CASTSWTGGGTDTQYF

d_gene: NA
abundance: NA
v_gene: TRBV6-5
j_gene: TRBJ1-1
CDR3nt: TGTGCCAGCAGGACGGAGAGGGACACTGAAGCTTTCTTT
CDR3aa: CASRTERDTEAFF

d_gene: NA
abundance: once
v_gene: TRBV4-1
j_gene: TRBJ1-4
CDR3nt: TGCGCCAGCAGCCAAGTGGTCGCGGTTGAAAAACTGTTTTTT
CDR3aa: CASSQVVAVEKLFF

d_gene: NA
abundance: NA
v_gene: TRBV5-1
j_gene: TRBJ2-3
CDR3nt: TGCGCCAGCAGCTTGGTAGGGATTAACACAGATACGCAGTATTTT
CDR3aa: CASSLVGINTDTQYF

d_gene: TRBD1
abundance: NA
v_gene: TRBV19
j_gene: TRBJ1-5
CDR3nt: TGTGCCAGTAGCCAGACAGGGGGAGGAAATCAGCCCCAGCATTTT
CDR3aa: CASSQTGGGNQPQHF

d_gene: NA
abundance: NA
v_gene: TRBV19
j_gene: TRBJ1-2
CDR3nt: TGTGCCAGTAGTATGGAAGGACAGACGAATGGCTACACCTTC
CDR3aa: CASSMEGQTNGYTF

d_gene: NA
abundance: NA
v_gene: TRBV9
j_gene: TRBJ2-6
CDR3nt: TGTGCCAGCAGCCCCTGGGAGGGGGCGGGGGGGGCCAACGTCCTGACTTTC
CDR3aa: CASSPWEGAGGANVLTF

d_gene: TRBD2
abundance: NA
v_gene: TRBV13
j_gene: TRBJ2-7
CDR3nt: TGTGCCAGCAGCTTAAGGCTAGCGGATTCTTACGTGCAGTACTTC
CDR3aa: CASSLRLADSYVQYF

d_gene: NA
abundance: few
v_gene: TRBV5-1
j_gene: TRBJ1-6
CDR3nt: TGCGCCAGCAGCACCGCGGGGCAGGGGAATTCACCCCTCCACTTT
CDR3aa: CASSTAGQGNSPLHF

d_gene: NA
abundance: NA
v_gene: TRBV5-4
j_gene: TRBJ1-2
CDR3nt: TGTGCCAGCAGCGTAGGACGAGGCTATGGCTACACCTTC
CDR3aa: CASSVGRGYGYTF

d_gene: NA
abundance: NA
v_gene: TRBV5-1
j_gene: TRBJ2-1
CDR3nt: TGCGCCAGCAGCTTGGACAGAGAGCAGTTCTTC
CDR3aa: CASSLDREQFF

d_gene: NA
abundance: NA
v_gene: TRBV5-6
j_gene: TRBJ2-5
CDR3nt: TGTGCCAGCAGCCCCCGAGGGCTATGGGAGACCCAGTACTTC
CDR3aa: CASSPRGLWETQYF

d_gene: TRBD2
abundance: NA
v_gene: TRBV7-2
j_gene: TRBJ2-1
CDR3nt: TGTGCCAGCAGCTTCTCCTGGGGCGGGAGCTCCTACAATGAGCAGTTCTTC
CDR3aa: CASSFSWGGSSYNEQFF

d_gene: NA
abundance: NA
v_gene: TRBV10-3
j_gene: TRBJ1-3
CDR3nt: TGTGCCATCAGTGAGAGGGGATCCGTTGGAAACACCATATATTTT
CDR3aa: CAISERGSVGNTIYF

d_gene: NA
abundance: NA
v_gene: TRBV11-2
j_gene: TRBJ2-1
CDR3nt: TGTGCCAGCAGCCCGCGGCGGACGGGTTACAATGAGCAGTTCTTC
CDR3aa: CASSPRRTGYNEQFF

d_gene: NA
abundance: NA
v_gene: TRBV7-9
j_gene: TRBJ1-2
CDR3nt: TGTGCCAGCAGCTTAGCGGGTGGGGGCCCCTATGGCTACACCTTC
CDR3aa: CASSLAGGGPYGYTF

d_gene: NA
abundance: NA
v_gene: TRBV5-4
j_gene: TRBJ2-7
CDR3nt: TGTGCCAGCAGCTTGGCCGGAAGATACGAGCAGTACTTC
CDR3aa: CASSLAGRYEQYF

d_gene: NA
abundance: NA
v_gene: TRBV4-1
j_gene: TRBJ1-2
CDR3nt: TGCGCCAGCAGCCAAGTGTCAGCTAACTATGGCTACACCTTC
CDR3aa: CASSQVSANYGYTF

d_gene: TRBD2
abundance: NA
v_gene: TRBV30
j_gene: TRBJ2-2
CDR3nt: TGTGCCTGGAATCTAGCGGGGGGCCGTGGCACCGGGGAGCTGTTTTTT
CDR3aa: CAWNLAGGRGTGELFF

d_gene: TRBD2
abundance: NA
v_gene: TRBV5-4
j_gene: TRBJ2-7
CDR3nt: TGTGCCAGCAGCTTGGCCGGGGGGGGTTCCTACGAGCAGTACTTC
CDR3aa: CASSLAGGGSYEQYF

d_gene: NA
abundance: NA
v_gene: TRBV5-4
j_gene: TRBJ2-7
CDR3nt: TGTGCCAGCAGCTTGAAGGAGTACGAGCAGTACTTC
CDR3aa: CASSLKEYEQYF

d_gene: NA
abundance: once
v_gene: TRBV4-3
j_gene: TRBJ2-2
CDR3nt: TGCGCCAGCAGTAAGGCAGGGTCGAACACCGGGGAGCTGTTTTTT
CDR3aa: CASSKAGSNTGELFF

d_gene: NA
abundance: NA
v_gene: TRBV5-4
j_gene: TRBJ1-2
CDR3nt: TGTGCCAGCAGCCCTGACAGTAACTATGGCTACACCTTC
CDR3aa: CASSPDSNYGYTF

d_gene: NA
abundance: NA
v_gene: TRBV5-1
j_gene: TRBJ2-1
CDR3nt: TGCGCCAGCAGCTGGGCCGGGACACCCGAATTCAATGAGCAGTTCTTC
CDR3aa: CASSWAGTPEFNEQFF

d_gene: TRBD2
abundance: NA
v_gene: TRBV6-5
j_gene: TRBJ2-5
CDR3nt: TGTGCCAGCAGTTACTCGGCCCTAGCGGGGGGAGAGACCCAGTACTTC
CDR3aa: CASSYSALAGGETQYF

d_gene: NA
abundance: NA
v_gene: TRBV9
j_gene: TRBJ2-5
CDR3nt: TGTGCCAGCAGCGTATCTGATGGAGAGACCCAGTACTTC
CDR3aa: CASSVSDGETQYF

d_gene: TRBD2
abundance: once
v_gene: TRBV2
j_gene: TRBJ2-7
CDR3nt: TGTGCCAGCAGTTCTGGGCAGCGACTAGCGGGGCACGAGCAGTACTTC
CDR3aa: CASSSGQRLAGHEQYF

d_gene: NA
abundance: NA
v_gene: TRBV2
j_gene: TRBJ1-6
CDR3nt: TGTGCCAGCAACAAGGAGGTTTATAATTCACCCCTCCACTTT
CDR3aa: CASNKEVYNSPLHF

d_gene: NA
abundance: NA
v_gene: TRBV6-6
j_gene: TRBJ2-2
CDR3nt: TGTGCCAGCAGACGTACAGGAAACACCGGGGAGCTGTTTTTT
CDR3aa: CASRRTGNTGELFF

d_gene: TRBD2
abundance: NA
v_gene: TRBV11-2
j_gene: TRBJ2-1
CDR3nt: TGTGCCAGCAGCTTAGCCTCGGGACTAGCGGCGATTACAGAGCAGTTCTTC
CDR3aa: CASSLASGLAAITEQFF

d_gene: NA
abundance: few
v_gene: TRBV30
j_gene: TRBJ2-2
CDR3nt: TGTGCCTGGAGCCTACGGCAGGAGGAGCTGTTTTTT
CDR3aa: CAWSLRQEELFF

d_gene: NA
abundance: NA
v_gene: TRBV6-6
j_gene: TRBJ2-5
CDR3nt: TGTGCCAGCAGTTATGGATGGGGACCTCAAGAGACCCAGTACTTC
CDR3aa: CASSYGWGPQETQYF

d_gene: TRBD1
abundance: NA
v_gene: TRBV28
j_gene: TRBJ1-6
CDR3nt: TGTGCCAGCAGTCCCCAGGGGGGGTTATATAATTCACCCCTCCACTTT
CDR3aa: CASSPQGGLYNSPLHF

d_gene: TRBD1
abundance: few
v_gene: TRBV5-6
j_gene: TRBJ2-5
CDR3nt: TGTGCCAGCAGCTTGGAGGACAGGGGGACAGAGACCCAGTACTTC
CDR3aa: CASSLEDRGTETQYF

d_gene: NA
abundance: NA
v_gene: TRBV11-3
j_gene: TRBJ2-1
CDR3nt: TGTGCCAGCAGCTTGGACAGCCTTAGGTACAATGAGCAGTTCTTC
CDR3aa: CASSLDSLRYNEQFF

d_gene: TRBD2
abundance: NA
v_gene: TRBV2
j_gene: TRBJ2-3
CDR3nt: TGTGCCAGCAGTAGACTAGCGGGGCTCACAGATACGCAGTATTTT
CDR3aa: CASSRLAGLTDTQYF

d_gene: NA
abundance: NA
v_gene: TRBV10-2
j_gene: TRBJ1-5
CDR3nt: TGCGCCAGCAGTGAGGTAACCCCGGGACAACTGCAGCCCCAGCATTTT
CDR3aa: CASSEVTPGQLQPQHF

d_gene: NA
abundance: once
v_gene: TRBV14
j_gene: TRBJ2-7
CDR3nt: TGTGCCAGCAGCCAACTATTCGGAGAGCAGTACTTC
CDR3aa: CASSQLFGEQYF

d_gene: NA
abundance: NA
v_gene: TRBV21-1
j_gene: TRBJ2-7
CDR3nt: TGTGCCAGCAGCCGACTAGCCGACTACGAGCAGTACTTC
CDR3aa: CASSRLADYEQYF

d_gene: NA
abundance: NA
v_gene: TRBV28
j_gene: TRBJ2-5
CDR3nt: TGTGCCAGCAGTTTAGCGGGGACTCACGAGACCCAGTACTTC
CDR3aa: CASSLAGTHETQYF

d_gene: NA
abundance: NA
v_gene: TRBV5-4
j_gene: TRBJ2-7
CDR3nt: TGTGCCAGCAGCTCTAGATCTGGGAACGGGCAGTACTTC
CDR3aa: CASSSRSGNGQYF

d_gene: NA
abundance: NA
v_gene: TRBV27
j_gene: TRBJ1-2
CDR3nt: TGTGCCAGCAGTGAAAACCTTTACAGTAATGGCTACACCTTC
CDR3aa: CASSENLYSNGYTF

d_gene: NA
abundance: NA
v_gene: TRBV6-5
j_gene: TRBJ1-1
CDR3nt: TGTGCCAGCGGATCCGTGGGGACCAACACTGAAGCTTTCTTT
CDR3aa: CASGSVGTNTEAFF

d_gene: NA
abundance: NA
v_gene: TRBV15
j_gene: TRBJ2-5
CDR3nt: TGTGCCACCAGCAGAGATCACGGACAAGAGACCCAGTACTTC
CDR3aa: CATSRDHGQETQYF

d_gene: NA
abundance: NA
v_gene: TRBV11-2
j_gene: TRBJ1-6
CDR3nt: TGTGCCAGCAGCCTACAGGTCCGGGGCCATTCACCCCTCCACTTT
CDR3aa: CASSLQVRGHSPLHF

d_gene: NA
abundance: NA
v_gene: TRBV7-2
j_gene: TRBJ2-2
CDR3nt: TGTGCCAGCAGCTTAAAGGAGTGGGCTACCTGGAACACCGGGGAGCTGTTTTTT
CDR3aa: CASSLKEWATWNTGELFF

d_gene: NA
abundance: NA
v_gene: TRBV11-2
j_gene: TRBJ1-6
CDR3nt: TGTGCCAGCAGCTTAGAGGGCAGGGCGGGAAATTCACCCCTCCACTTT
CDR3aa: CASSLEGRAGNSPLHF